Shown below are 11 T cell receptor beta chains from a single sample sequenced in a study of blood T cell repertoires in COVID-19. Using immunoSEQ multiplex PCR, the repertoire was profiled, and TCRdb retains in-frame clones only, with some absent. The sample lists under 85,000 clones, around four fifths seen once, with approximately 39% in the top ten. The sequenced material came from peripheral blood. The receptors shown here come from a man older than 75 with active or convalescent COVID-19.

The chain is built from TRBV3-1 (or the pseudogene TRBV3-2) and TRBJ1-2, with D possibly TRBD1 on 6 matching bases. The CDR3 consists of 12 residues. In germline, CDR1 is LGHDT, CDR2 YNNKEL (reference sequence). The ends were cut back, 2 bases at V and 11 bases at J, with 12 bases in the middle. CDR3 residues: CASSQTGNLYTF. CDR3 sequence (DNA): TGTGCCAGCAGCCAAACAGGGAATTTATACACCTTC.

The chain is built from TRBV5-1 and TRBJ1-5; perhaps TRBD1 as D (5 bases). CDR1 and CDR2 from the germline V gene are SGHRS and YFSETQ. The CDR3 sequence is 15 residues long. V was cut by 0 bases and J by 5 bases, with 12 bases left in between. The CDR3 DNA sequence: TGCGCCAGCAGCTTGGAGGGGCTTCGAGATCAGCCCCAGCATTTT. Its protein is CASSLEGLRDQPQHF.

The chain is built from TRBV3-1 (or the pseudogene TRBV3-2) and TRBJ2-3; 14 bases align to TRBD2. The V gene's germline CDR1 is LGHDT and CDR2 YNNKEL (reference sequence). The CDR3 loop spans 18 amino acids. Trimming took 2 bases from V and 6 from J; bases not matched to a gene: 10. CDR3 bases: TGTGCCAGCAGCCAATCCCCCTCGACTAGCGGGAGGGCCGATACGCAGTATTTT. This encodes CASSQSPSTSGRADTQYF.

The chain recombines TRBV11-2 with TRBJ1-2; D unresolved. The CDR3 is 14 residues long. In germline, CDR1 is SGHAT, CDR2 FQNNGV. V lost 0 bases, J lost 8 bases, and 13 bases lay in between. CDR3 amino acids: CASSLERVPLGYTF. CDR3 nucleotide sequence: TGTGCCAGCAGCTTAGAGCGGGTCCCTTTAGGCTACACCTTC.

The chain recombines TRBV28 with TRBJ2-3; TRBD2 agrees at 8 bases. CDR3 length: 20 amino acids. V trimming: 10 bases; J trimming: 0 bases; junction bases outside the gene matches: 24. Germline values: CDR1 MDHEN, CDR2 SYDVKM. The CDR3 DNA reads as TGTGCCATCGAGGAACTCAGGGTGGTGCTAGGGACTAGGAGCACAGATACGCAGTATTTT. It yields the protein CAIEELRVVLGTRSTDTQYF.

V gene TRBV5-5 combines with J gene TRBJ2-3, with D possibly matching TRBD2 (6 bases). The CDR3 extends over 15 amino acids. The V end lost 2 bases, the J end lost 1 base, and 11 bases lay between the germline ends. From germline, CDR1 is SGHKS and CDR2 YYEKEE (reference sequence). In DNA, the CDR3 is TGTGCCAGCAGCTTCGGGAGTACGGGCACAGATACGCAGTATTTT. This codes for CASSFGSTGTDTQYF.

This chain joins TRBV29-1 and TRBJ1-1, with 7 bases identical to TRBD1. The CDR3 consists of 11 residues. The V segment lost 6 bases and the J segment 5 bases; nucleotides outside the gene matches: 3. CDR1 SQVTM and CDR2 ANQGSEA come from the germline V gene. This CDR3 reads CSVGQATEAFF. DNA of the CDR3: TGCAGCGTCGGACAGGCTACTGAAGCTTTCTTT.

DNA of the CDR3: TGTGCCAGCAGCTTAGCGCCGGGAAGCTATGGCTACACCTTC. Amino acid sequence: CASSLAPGSYGYTF. The chain is built from TRBV7-6 and TRBJ1-2; D uncertain. CDR1 SGHVS and CDR2 FNYEAQ come from the germline V gene. The ends were cut back, 0 bases at V and 4 bases at J, with 9 bases in the middle. There are 14 residues in the CDR3.

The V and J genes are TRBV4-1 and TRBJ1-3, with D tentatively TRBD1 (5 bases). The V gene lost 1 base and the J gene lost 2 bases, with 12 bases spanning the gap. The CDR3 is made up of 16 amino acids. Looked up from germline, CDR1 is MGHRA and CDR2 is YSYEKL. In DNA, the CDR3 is TGCGCCAGCAGCCAAGCAGTCTGGGGGGCTGGAAACACCATATATTTT. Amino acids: CASSQAVWGAGNTIYF.

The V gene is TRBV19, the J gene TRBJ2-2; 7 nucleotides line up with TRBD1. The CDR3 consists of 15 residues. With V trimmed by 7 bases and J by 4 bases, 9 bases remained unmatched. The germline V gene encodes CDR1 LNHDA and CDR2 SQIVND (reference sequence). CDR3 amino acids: CASKRERQGTGELFF. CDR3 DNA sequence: TGTGCCAGTAAAAGGGAGCGACAGGGCACCGGGGAGCTGTTTTTT. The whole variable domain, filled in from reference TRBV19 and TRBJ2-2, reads DGGITQSPKYLFRKEGQNVTLSCEQNLNHDAMYWYRQDPGQGLRLIYYSQIVNDFQKGDIAEGYSVSREKKESFPLTVTSAQKNPTAFYLCASKRERQGTGELFFGEGSRLTVL.

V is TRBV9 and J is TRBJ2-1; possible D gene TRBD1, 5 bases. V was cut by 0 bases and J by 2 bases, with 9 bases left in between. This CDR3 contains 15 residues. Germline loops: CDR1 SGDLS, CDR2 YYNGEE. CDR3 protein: CASSVEGRTYNEQFF. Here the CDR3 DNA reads TGTGCCAGCAGCGTAGAGGGGCGAACCTACAATGAGCAGTTCTTC.